This T cell receptor (beta chain) originates from a study of shared clonotypes between healthy human individuals. Several immunoSEQ plates held equal portions of the genomic DNA taken from each subset. Authors' methods: Filtering differed because ImmunoSEQ produced junction-only sequences that carried no quality scores. Produced via immunoSEQ multiplex PCR; TCRdb's table is partial and in-frame only. Clone size and V and J calls were adopted from that table, with D and trimming inferred from the DNA. The sample consists of roughly 330,000 clones, under 80% of them appearing once. The sequenced material came from memory CD4+ T cells sorted from blood. Subset noted: CD45RA-negative fraction. The source of this sequence is a young man in good health.

CDR3 loop: CATASSPNNEQFF. The DNA for the CDR3 is TGTGCTACAGCTAGCAGCCCTAACAATGAGCAGTTCTTC. The chain joins TRBV2 to TRBJ2-1, with D possibly TRBD2 on 5 matching bases. The CDR3 is made up of 13 amino acids. Germline V gives CDR1 SNHLY, CDR2 FYNNEI.